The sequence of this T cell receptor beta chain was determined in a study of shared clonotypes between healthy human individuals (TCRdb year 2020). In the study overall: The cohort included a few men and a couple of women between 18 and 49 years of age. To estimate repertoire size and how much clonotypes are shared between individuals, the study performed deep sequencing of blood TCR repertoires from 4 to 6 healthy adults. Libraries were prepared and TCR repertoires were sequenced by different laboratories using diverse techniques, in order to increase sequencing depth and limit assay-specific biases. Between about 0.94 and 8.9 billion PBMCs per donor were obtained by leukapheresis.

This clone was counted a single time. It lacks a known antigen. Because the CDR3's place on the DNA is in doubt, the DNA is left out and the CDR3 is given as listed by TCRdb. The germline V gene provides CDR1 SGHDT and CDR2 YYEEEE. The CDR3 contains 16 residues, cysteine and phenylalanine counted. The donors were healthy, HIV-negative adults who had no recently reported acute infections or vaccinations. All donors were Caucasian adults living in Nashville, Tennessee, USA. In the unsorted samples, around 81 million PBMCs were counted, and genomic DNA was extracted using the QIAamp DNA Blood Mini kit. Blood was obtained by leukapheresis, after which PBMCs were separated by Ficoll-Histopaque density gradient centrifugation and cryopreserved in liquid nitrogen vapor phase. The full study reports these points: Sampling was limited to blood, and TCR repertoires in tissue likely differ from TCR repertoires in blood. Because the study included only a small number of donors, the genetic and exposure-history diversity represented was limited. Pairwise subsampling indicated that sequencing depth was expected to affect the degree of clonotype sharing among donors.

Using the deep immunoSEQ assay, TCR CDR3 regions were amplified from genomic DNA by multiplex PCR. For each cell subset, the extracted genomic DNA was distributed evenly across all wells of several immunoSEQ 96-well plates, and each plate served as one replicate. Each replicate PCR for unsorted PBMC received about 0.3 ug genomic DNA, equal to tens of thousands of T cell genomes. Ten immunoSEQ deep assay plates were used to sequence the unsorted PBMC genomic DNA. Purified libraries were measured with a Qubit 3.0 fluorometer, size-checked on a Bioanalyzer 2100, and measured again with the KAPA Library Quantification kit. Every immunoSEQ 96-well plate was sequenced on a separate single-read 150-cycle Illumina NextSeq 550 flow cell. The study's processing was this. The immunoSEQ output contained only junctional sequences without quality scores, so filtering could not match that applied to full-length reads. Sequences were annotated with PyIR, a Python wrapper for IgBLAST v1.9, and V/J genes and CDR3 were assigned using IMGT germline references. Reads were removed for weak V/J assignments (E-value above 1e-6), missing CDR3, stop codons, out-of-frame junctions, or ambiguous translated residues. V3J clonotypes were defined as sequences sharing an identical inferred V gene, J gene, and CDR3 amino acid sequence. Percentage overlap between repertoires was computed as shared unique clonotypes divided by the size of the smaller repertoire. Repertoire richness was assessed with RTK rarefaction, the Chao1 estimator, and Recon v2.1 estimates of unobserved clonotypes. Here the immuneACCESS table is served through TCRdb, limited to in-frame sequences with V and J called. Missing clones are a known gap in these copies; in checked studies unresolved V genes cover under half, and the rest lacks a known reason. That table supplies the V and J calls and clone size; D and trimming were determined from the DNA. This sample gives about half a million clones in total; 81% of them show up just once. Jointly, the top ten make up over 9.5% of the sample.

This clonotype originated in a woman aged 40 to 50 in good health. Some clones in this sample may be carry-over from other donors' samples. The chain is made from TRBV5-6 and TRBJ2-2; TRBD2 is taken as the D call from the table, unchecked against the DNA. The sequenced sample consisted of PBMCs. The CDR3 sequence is CASSTSPGGLSGELFF.